A single sample gave rise to the 7 T cell receptor beta chains below, sequenced in a study of blood T cell repertoires in COVID-19. This table comes from immunoSEQ multiplex PCR, and its TCRdb copy is limited to in-frame clones, with some not included. The sample has 150,000 to 200,000 clones; about 80% are singletons. What was sequenced was peripheral blood. Source of these receptors: a woman in her seventies with acute or convalescent COVID-19.

V and J are TRBV11-3 and TRBJ2-7; D is perhaps TRBD1 (5 bases). V lost 1 base to trimming and J lost 1 base, with 14 bases between them. CDR1 and CDR2 (germline): SGHNT, YENEEA. The CDR3 is 16 amino acids. Here the CDR3 DNA reads TGTGCCAGCAGCTTAGGAGGACCTGGGGCTTCCTACGAGCAGTACTTC. Translation gives CASSLGGPGASYEQYF.

The rearrangement links TRBV19 to TRBJ2-1; the match to TRBD1 covers 9 bases. There are 14 residues in the CDR3. The V and J ends lost 5 bases and 5 bases, in that order; junction bases with no gene match: 4. Germline CDR1 LNHDA, CDR2 SQIVND (reference sequence). In DNA form, the CDR3 reads TGTGCCAGTAGTCACCGGGACAGGGACAATGAGCAGTTCTTC. This translates into CASSHRDRDNEQFF.

This clone was recorded a few times. V gene TRBV27 combines with J gene TRBJ1-4; D ambiguous. V shed 3 bases and J shed 5 bases, with 7 bases lying between them. Germline loops: CDR1 MNHEY, CDR2 SMNVEV (reference sequence). CDR3 length: 13 amino acids. Here the CDR3 reads CASSFSGNEKLFF. The DNA of the CDR3 is TGTGCCAGCAGTTTCTCGGGAAATGAAAAACTGTTTTTT.

This chain links TRBV30 with TRBJ1-2; TRBD1 agrees at 10 bases. The CDR3 has 15 residues. Germline V gene lookup returns CDR1 GTSNPN and CDR2 SVGIG (reference sequence). The J segment lost 4 bases and the V segment lost 2 bases, leaving 7 bases of the junction unmatched. The DNA of the CDR3 is TGTGCCTGGAGTCCTCCGGGGACAGGGGCCTATGGCTACACCTTC. Encoded protein: CAWSPPGTGAYGYTF.

The rearrangement joins TRBV9 to TRBJ2-5; TRBD2 might be the D (6 bases). V was clipped by 4 bases and J by 2 bases, with 18 bases between them. CDR1 is SGDLS and CDR2 is YYNGEE in the germline V gene. This CDR3 has 16 residues. The CDR3 nucleotides are TGTGCCAGCAGCCCTCCTCCCGGGACTCTTCAAGAGACCCAGTACTTC. This sequence encodes CASSPPPGTLQETQYF.

The rearrangement joins TRBV5-1 to TRBJ2-1, with 8 bases aligning to TRBD2. Germline V gene sequence: CDR1 SGHRS, CDR2 YFSETQ. V lost 4 bases to trimming and J lost 8 bases; unmatched junction nucleotides: 11. The CDR3 sequence is 15 residues long. CDR3 region: CASSTVGAGGHEQFF. As DNA, the CDR3 is TGCGCCAGCAGCACCGTGGGGGCGGGGGGCCATGAGCAGTTCTTC.

This chain connects TRBV29-1 to TRBJ2-1, with D possibly TRBD2 on 7 matching bases. CDR1 SQVTM and CDR2 ANQGSEA come from the germline V gene. The V gene lost 0 bases and the J gene lost 9 bases, with 18 bases spanning the gap. CDR3 length equals 15 residues. CDR3 sequence reads: CSVEEGGRGGSEQFF. The CDR3 DNA reads as TGCAGCGTTGAAGAGGGTGGCAGGGGAGGGAGTGAGCAGTTCTTC.